This T cell receptor (beta chain) was captured by sequencing in a study of control samples from healthy donors and cancer patients. J gave up 3 bases and V 0 bases, and 2 bases lay outside the gene matches. The CDR3 loop spans 15 amino acids. Germline V gives CDR1 SEHNR, CDR2 FQNEAQ (reference sequence). Repertoires were generated with immunoSEQ multiplex PCR, while TCRdb's copy carries only in-frame clones and drops some. The sample carries some 64,000 clones, about 87% recorded once. The sample consisted of PBMCs. V is TRBV7-9 and J is TRBJ2-1; 7 bases are shared with TRBD2. The sequence derives from a woman aged 45-65 years with head and neck cancer. The chain's CDR3 is CASSLAGGNYNEQFF. The CDR3 DNA is TGTGCCAGCAGCTTAGCGGGGGGGAACTACAATGAGCAGTTCTTC.